Each of the 19 T cell receptor beta chains below was sequenced from the same sample in a study of cytomegalovirus exposure and HLA in healthy donors. The study ran its PCR with 60 Vbeta and 13 Jbeta primers. The assay was immunoSEQ multiplex PCR, and TCRdb's table has in-frame clones only and misses some. The sample totals approximately 150,000 clones. Sequences were obtained from PBMCs. All receptors derive from a male donor in good health and CMV-seronegative.

The chain links TRBV6-1 to TRBJ1-5; D gene ambiguous. V lost 7 bases to trimming and J lost 8 bases, with 21 bases between them. Germline assignment: CDR1 MNHNS and CDR2 SASEGT. This CDR3 has 15 amino acids. CDR3 loop: CASKGRRGITEPQHF. CDR3 bases: TGTGCCAGCAAAGGCCGGAGAGGGATCACGGAGCCCCAGCATTTT.

The chain has TRBV19 and TRBJ1-4, with TRBD1 matching over 7 bases. The CDR3 is made up of 14 amino acids. Trimming at V came to 6 bases and at J to 5 bases, leaving 6 bases not matched to a gene. The germline V gene has CDR1 LNHDA and CDR2 SQIVND (reference sequence). The chain's CDR3 is CASRMDRWNEKLFF. The CDR3 nucleotides are TGTGCCAGTAGGATGGACAGGTGGAATGAAAAACTGTTTTTT.

The chain joins TRBV4-3 to TRBJ2-7, with D possibly matching TRBD1 (5 bases). The CDR3 has 14 amino acids. Germline CDR1 and CDR2: LGHNA and YSLEER. Trimming left V 1 base short and J 8 bases short, with 15 bases between. CDR3 sequence reads: CASSQGLGAQKQYF. The CDR3 nucleotides are TGCGCCAGCAGCCAAGGGTTAGGGGCCCAGAAGCAGTACTTC.

This sequence joins TRBV10-3 and TRBJ1-1; possible D gene TRBD1, 5 bases. The CDR3 extends over 15 amino acids. Trimming stripped 3 bases from V and 4 bases from J, with 15 bases between. Germline loops: CDR1 ENHRY, CDR2 SYGVKD. The DNA of the CDR3 is TGTGCCATCAGTGACGGCCAGGGTTCGGTCACTGAAGCTTTCTTT. This codes for CAISDGQGSVTEAFF.

The V call is TRBV2, the J call TRBJ2-1; 9 bases map to TRBD2. Germline lookup yields CDR1 SNHLY and CDR2 FYNNEI. V lost 8 bases to trimming and J lost 7 bases; unmatched junction nucleotides: 15. The length of the CDR3 is 16 residues. The CDR3 sequence is CASWSRLAGAQNEQFF. CDR3 bases: TGTGCCAGCTGGTCCCGATTAGCGGGGGCCCAAAATGAGCAGTTCTTC.

V gene TRBV6-5 combines with J gene TRBJ1-6; 11 bases fit TRBD1. Germline V gene sequence: CDR1 MNHEY, CDR2 SVGAGI. The CDR3 length is 16 residues. Trimming took 6 bases from V and 6 from J; bases not matched to a gene: 7. The CDR3 is CASRYGQGATNSPLHF. CDR3 bases: TGTGCCAGCAGATACGGACAGGGGGCTACTAATTCACCCCTCCACTTT.

The gene calls are TRBV6-5 and TRBJ2-3, with a possible D match to TRBD1 (6 bases). V lost 7 bases and J lost 0, with 14 bases in between. CDR1 is MNHEY and CDR2 is SVGAGI in the germline V gene. This CDR3 contains 15 residues. The CDR3 DNA reads as TGTGCCAGCAAGATAGGTACAGGGAGCACAGATACGCAGTATTTT. Translated, it gives CASKIGTGSTDTQYF.

The chain has TRBV11-2 and TRBJ2-7; 7 bases map to TRBD1. Germline CDR1 is SGHAT and CDR2 is FQNNGV. Trimming removed 6 bases from V and 2 bases from J; junction bases left unmatched: 7. The CDR3 has 14 residues. CDR3 DNA: TGTGCCAGCAGTCCGGGACAGCCAACCTACGAGCAGTACTTC. Its protein is CASSPGQPTYEQYF.

The V and J genes are TRBV7-2 and TRBJ2-7, with 7 bases identical to TRBD2. The CDR3 loop spans 13 amino acids. Losses at the gene ends were 5 bases for V and 6 bases for J; bases not matched to a gene: 7. Germline V gene data show CDR1 as SGHTA and CDR2 as FQGNSA. The CDR3 DNA follows: TGTGCCAGCAGCCGGGGACTAAGAGTCGAGCAGTACTTC. Its protein is CASSRGLRVEQYF.

V usage is TRBV9 and J usage is TRBJ2-3; 11 positions match TRBD2. The J segment lost 0 bases and the V segment lost 2 bases, leaving 2 bases of the junction unmatched. Germline CDR1 and CDR2: SGDLS and YYNGEE. The CDR3 spans 16 residues. CDR3 amino acids: CASSVTSGASTDTQYF. The CDR3 nucleotides read TGTGCCAGCAGCGTGACTAGCGGGGCCAGCACAGATACGCAGTATTTT.

As regards this clone: This likely comes from a read error, as the CDR3 has no conserved phenylalanine or tryptophan at its end. It is unclear where the CDR3 begins or ends on the DNA, so no DNA is shown, and the CDR3 is as TCRdb lists it. The CDR3 reads CASSQKLVREG. The J gene is TRBJ1-2, the V gene TRBV7-2. The germline gives CDR1 SGHTA, CDR2 FQGNSA. The CDR3 spans 11 amino acids, including both terminal residues.

This rearrangement joins TRBV7-8 to TRBJ2-1; 10 nucleotides align to TRBD1. The CDR3 has 17 residues. Trimming cost V 0 bases and J 6 bases; bases outside gene matches: 8. Germline CDR1 and CDR2: SGHVS and FQNEAQ. The CDR3 DNA is TGTGCCAGCAGCTTAGCCCCCGGACAGGGGGGTTCCAATGAGCAGTTCTTC. Translating gives CASSLAPGQGGSNEQFF.

The chain recombines TRBV11-2 with TRBJ2-7, with 9 bases identical to TRBD1. The CDR3 sequence is 15 residues long. The junction had 7 bases not matched to a gene; V was cut back by 5 bases and J by 2 bases. The germline CDR1 and CDR2 sequences are SGHAT and FQNNGV. The CDR3 is CASSIQGARTYEQYF. As DNA, the CDR3 is TGTGCCAGCAGCATACAGGGGGCTAGAACCTACGAGCAGTACTTC.

The chain has TRBV27 and TRBJ2-6; D gene ambiguous. The V gene lost 7 bases and the J gene lost 2 bases, with 9 bases spanning the gap. This CDR3 comprises 14 residues. The V gene's germline CDR1 is MNHEY and CDR2 SMNVEV (reference sequence). This CDR3 is CASMRTAGANVLTF. The CDR3, as DNA: TGTGCCAGCATGAGAACAGCTGGGGCCAACGTCCTGACTTTC.

CDR3 DNA: TGTGCCAGCAGGTCGTCGGGTGGCTACACCTTC. It codes for CASRSSGGYTF. This rearrangement joins TRBV28 to TRBJ1-2; no clear D. This CDR3 is built from 11 residues. V dropped 6 bases and J dropped 7 bases, with 9 bases sitting between them. Germline lookup yields CDR1 MDHEN and CDR2 SYDVKM.

The chain uses TRBV10-3 and TRBJ2-7; 8 positions agree with TRBD1. CDR1 ENHRY and CDR2 SYGVKD come from the germline V gene. This CDR3 spans 14 amino acids. After removal of 4 bases from V and 4 bases from J, the junction contained 6 bases not matched to a gene. CDR3 nucleotides: TGTGCCATCAGTGGACAGGGGCTATGGTACGAGCAGTACTTC. Translation: CAISGQGLWYEQYF.

This chain joins TRBV9 and TRBJ2-7; D perhaps matches TRBD2 (6 bases). Trimming took off 3 bases at V and 6 bases at J, with 19 bases between the two ends. CDR1 is SGDLS, CDR2 YYNGEE, per germline. The CDR3 contains 15 residues. CDR3 protein: CASSAAGTPNGEQYF. CDR3 sequence (DNA): TGTGCCAGCAGCGCCGCCGGGACTCCCAATGGCGAGCAGTACTTC.

The CDR3 reads CRPGGPDTQYF. The CDR3 DNA reads TGCAGGCCAGGAGGGCCAGATACGCAGTATTTT. The chain combines TRBV20-1 with TRBJ2-3, with D perhaps TRBD2 (6 bases). This CDR3 comprises 11 residues. Looked up from germline, CDR1 is DFQATT and CDR2 is SNEGSKA (reference sequence).

This rearrangement joins TRBV27 to TRBJ2-1; 13 bases agree with TRBD2. This CDR3 is built from 18 residues. V lost 5 bases and J lost 1; bases outside the gene matches: 8. CDR1 and CDR2 from the germline V gene are MNHEY and SMNVEV (reference sequence). The CDR3: CASSHRGLAGYSYNEQFF. Written as DNA, the CDR3 is TGTGCCAGCAGTCACAGGGGACTAGCGGGATATTCCTACAATGAGCAGTTCTTC.